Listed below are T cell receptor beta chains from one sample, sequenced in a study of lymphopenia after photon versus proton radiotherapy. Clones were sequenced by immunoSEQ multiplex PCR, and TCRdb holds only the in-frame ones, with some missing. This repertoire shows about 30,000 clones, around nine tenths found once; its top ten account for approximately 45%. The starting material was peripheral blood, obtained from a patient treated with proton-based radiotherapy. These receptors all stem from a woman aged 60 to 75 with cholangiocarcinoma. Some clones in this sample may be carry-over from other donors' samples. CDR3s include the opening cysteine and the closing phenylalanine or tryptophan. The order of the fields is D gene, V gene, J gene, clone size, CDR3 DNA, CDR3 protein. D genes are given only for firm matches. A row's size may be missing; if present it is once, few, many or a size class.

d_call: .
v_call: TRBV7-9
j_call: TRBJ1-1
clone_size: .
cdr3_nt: TGTGCCAGCAGCTTAGGACGGACGTTGGGTACTGAAGCTTTCTTT
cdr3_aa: CASSLGRTLGTEAFF

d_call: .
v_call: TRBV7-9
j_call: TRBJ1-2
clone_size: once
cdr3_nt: TGTGCCAGCAGCTTAGAGCCCTATGGCTACACCTTC
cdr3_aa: CASSLEPYGYTF

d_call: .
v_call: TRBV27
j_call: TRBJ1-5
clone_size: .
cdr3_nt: TGTGCCAGCAGTTTGCGGCGCAGCAATCAGCCCCAGCATTTT
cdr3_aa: CASSLRRSNQPQHF

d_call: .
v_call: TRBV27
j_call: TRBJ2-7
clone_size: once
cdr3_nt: TGTGCCAGCAGTTCGTATTACAAGAGCTCCTACGAGCAGTACTTC
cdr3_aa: CASSSYYKSSYEQYF

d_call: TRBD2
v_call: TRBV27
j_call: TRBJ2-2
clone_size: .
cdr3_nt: TGTGCCAGCAGTTTAGTCCCCTTCGGGGGGTACACCGGGGAGCTGTTTTTT
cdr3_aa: CASSLVPFGGYTGELFF

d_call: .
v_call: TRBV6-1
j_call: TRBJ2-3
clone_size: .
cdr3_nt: TGCCGGGAGCGGTCAGATACGCAGTATTTT
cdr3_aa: CRERSDTQYF

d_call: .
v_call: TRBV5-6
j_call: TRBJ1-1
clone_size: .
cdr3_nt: TGTGCCAGCAGCTTGGGACACCTGAACACTGAAGCTTTCTTT
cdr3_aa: CASSLGHLNTEAFF

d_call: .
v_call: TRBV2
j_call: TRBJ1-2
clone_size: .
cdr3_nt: TGTGCCAGCAGGGGGGGCTACACCTTC
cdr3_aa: CASRGGYTF

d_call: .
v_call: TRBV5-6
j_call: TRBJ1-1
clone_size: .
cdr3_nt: TGTGCCAGCAGCTTGTCGGACAGACAGATGAACACTGAAGCTTTCTTT
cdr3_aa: CASSLSDRQMNTEAFF

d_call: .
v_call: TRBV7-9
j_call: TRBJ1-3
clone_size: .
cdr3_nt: TGTGCCAGCAGCTTAGGAGACGGCTTTGGAAACACCATATATTTT
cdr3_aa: CASSLGDGFGNTIYF

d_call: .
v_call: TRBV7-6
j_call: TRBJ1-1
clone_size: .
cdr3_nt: TGTGCCAGCAGCTCCTGGACAAAAAGCACTGAAGCTTTCTTT
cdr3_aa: CASSSWTKSTEAFF

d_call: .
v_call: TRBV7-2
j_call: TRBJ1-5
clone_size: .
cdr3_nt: TGTGCCAGCAGCTTACTGGGGGCGTTTCAGCCCCAGCATTTT
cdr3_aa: CASSLLGAFQPQHF

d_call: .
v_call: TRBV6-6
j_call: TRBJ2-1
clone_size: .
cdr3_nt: TGTGCCAGCACCAGGGACCAGTACAATGAGCAGTTCTTC
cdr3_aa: CASTRDQYNEQFF

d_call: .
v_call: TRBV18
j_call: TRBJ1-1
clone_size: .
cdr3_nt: TGTGCCAGCTCAGGGCAGGGTTCGAACACTGAAGCTTTCTTT
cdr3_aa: CASSGQGSNTEAFF

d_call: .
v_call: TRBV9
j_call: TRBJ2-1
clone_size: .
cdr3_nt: TGTGCCAGCAGCGCCCAGACCTACAATGAGCAGTTCTTC
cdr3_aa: CASSAQTYNEQFF

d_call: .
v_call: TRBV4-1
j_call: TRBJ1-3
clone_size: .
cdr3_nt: TGCGCCAGCAGCCAACAAACAGGAGACACCATATATTTT
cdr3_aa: CASSQQTGDTIYF

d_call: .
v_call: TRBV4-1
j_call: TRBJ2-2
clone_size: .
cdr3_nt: TGCGCCAGCAGCCTCGGGAGGGAGCTGTTTTTT
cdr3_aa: CASSLGRELFF